A single sample gave rise to the 24 T cell receptor beta chains below, sequenced in a study of blood T cell repertoires in COVID-19. Repertoires were generated with immunoSEQ multiplex PCR, while TCRdb's copy carries only in-frame clones and drops some. Of tens of thousands of clones detected, around 77% appear once; the ten largest clones hold around 2%. Source material: peripheral blood. The receptors stem from a man in his sixties or seventies with COVID-19, enrolled during active disease.

This chain links TRBV9 with TRBJ2-1, with D hard to call. CDR3 length: 16 amino acids. Trimming cost V 0 bases and J 0 bases, with 10 bases left between them. The germline gives CDR1 SGDLS, CDR2 YYNGEE. In nucleotides, the CDR3 is TGTGCCAGCAGCGTAGCCCTCCCCAGCTCCTACAATGAGCAGTTCTTC. Translating gives CASSVALPSSYNEQFF.

This chain's CDR3 is CASSLRVAGTGNQPQHF. The CDR3 DNA reads as TGTGCCAGTAGTTTAAGGGTGGCTGGGACTGGCAATCAGCCCCAGCATTTT. The chain combines TRBV19 with TRBJ1-5; possible D gene TRBD1, 5 bases. V dropped 5 bases and J dropped 2 bases, with 19 bases sitting between them. Per germline, CDR1 LNHDA and CDR2 SQIVND (reference sequence). The CDR3 covers 17 residues.

CDR3 residues: CASSSRSGSYNEQFF. In nucleotides, the CDR3 is TGTGCCAGCAGCTCCCGGTCGGGGTCCTACAATGAGCAGTTCTTC. This sequence joins TRBV7-8 and TRBJ2-1; D is possibly TRBD2 (5 bases). Germline CDR1 SGHVS, CDR2 FQNEAQ. Trimming cost V 4 bases and J 1 base, with 11 bases left between them. This CDR3 contains 15 residues.

This chain links TRBV15 with TRBJ1-4, with a weak D call TRBD1 (6 bases). Per the germline V gene, CDR1 is LNHNV and CDR2 is YYDKDF (reference sequence). This CDR3 region has 16 residues. The germline V and J ends were trimmed by 4 bases and 4 bases, with 16 bases remaining between them. The CDR3 DNA is TGTGCCACCAGCAAGACGAAGGACAGAAATAATGAAAAACTGTTTTTT. The encoded protein is CATSKTKDRNNEKLFF.

This chain connects TRBV30 to TRBJ1-1; TRBD1 is a possible D gene (6 bases). V dropped 3 bases and J dropped 2 bases, with 13 bases sitting between them. There are 14 residues in the CDR3. CDR1 GTSNPN and CDR2 SVGIG come from the germline V gene (reference sequence). The CDR3 is CAWSKGDRNTEAFF. CDR3 DNA: TGTGCCTGGAGCAAGGGGGACCGTAACACTGAAGCTTTCTTT.

The chain is built from TRBV6-1 and TRBJ2-7; 10 bases agree with TRBD1. Germline V lookup: CDR1 MNHNS, CDR2 SASEGT. The CDR3 sequence is 15 residues long. V lost 3 bases to trimming and J lost 6 bases; unmatched junction nucleotides: 8. CDR3 loop: CASSEPGQGSFEQYF. In DNA form, the CDR3 reads TGTGCCAGCAGTGAGCCGGGACAGGGGTCTTTCGAGCAGTACTTC.

The chain employs TRBV6-1 and TRBJ1-5; 8 bases match TRBD1. Germline lookup yields CDR1 MNHNS and CDR2 SASEGT. Germline trimming cut 3 bases from V and 6 bases from J; bases unmatched to any gene: 4. This CDR3 has 14 amino acids. CDR3 nucleotides: TGTGCCAGCAGTGACAGGGGGCTGGCTCAGCCCCAGCATTTT. Its translation: CASSDRGLAQPQHF.

J is TRBJ1-2 and V is TRBV7-2; D remains ambiguous. CDR1 is SGHTA, CDR2 FQGNSA, per germline. CDR3 length: 13 residues. The V gene lost 7 bases and the J gene lost 11 bases, with 20 bases spanning the gap. In nucleotides, the CDR3 is TGTGCCAGCAACCGGGGAGGGCCTCTTGGTTACACCTTC. Protein sequence: CASNRGGPLGYTF. Combining the CDR3 with reference TRBV7-2 and TRBJ1-2 gives the whole variable domain GAGVSQSPSNKVTEKGKDVELRCDPISGHTALYWYRQSLGQGLEFLIYFQGNSAPDKSGLPSDRFSAERTGGSVSTLTIQRTQQEDSAVYLCASNRGGPLGYTFGSGTRLTVV.

The genes are TRBV9 and TRBJ1-6, with unresolved D. Germline CDR1 and CDR2: SGDLS and YYNGEE. The V and J ends lost 4 bases and 10 bases respectively, with 12 bases between them. The CDR3 consists of 13 residues. CDR3 bases: TGTGCCAGCAGCCCCGGTGAGGCCTCACCCCTCCACTTT. As protein: CASSPGEASPLHF.

The chain uses TRBV9 and TRBJ2-7, with 8 positions matching TRBD1. The V gene end was trimmed by 0 bases and the J gene end by 3 bases; junction bases not matched to a gene: 5. Germline values: CDR1 SGDLS, CDR2 YYNGEE. The CDR3 contains 15 residues. The CDR3 DNA reads TGTGCCAGCAGCGTAGCTTTAGGACAGGGCTACGAGCAGTACTTC. Protein sequence: CASSVALGQGYEQYF.

The genes are TRBV6-5 and TRBJ1-5, with TRBD1 matching 8 bases. V lost 2 bases, J lost 2 bases, and 2 bases stayed unmatched. Germline V gene sequence: CDR1 MNHEY, CDR2 SVGAGI. The length of the CDR3 is 15 residues. The CDR3 region has the DNA TGTGCCAGCAGTTACGCGACAGGGGGCAATCAGCCCCAGCATTTT. This encodes CASSYATGGNQPQHF.

The chain employs TRBV21-1 and TRBJ2-4; the table's D call TRBD2 went unverified against the DNA. TRBV21-1 is a known pseudogene. The CDR3 runs to 15 residues. CDR3 coding DNA: TGTGCCAGCAGCAAAGCGGAGGTGGCCAAAAACATTCAGTACTTC. Protein sequence: CASSKAEVAKNIQYF.

This clone was counted between two and nine times. The chain has TRBV5-4 and TRBJ2-7; TRBD1 aligns across 7 bases. After removal of 5 bases from V and 3 bases from J, the junction contained 8 bases not matched to a gene. Per the germline V gene, CDR1 is SGHNT and CDR2 is YYREEE (reference sequence). The length of the CDR3 is 14 residues. In nucleotides, the CDR3 is TGTGCCAGCAGACCTGGGACAGAAATCTACGAGCAGTACTTC. The encoded protein is CASRPGTEIYEQYF.

V gene TRBV14 combines with J gene TRBJ2-1; 8 bases agree with TRBD2. Germline-derived CDR1 and CDR2 are SGHDN and FVKESK. V lost 0 bases to trimming and J lost 3 bases; unmatched junction nucleotides: 7. The CDR3 runs 17 residues. The CDR3 bases are TGTGCCAGCAGCCAAGATCGGGGGGGGAGCGGCTACAATGAGCAGTTCTTC. Residues: CASSQDRGGSGYNEQFF.

This sequence joins TRBV5-8 and TRBJ2-3, with 9 bases identical to TRBD2. This CDR3 is 16 amino acids long. V lost 0 bases, J lost 2 bases, and 4 bases stayed unmatched. Germline loops: CDR1 SGHTS, CDR2 YDEGEE. In nucleotides, the CDR3 is TGTGCCAGCAGCTTGGGTCTAGCGGGAATCACAGATACGCAGTATTTT. This sequence encodes CASSLGLAGITDTQYF.

The chain links TRBV5-6 to TRBJ2-7, with TRBD2 matching 8 bases. V shed 1 base and J 4 bases; nucleotides not matched to a gene: 10. The CDR3 is 16 residues long. The germline V gene has CDR1 SGHDT and CDR2 YYEEEE. CDR3 region: CASSLFFTSGPYEQYF. The CDR3 coding sequence is TGTGCCAGCAGCTTGTTTTTTACTAGCGGCCCATACGAGCAGTACTTC.

The chain employs TRBV5-1 and TRBJ2-2; TRBD1 matches 8 bases. Looked up from germline, CDR1 is SGHRS and CDR2 is YFSETQ. The V gene end was trimmed by 6 bases and the J gene end by 1 base; junction bases not matched to a gene: 5. This CDR3 region has 15 residues. The CDR3 nucleotides read TGCGCCAGCAACCCGGGACAGGTGAACACCGGGGAGCTGTTTTTT. It yields the protein CASNPGQVNTGELFF.

This chain connects TRBV7-2 to TRBJ1-2; D is unclear. With 5 bases removed from V and 0 bases from J, the gap between germline ends came to 10 bases. The CDR3 is made up of 14 amino acids. CDR1 is SGHTA and CDR2 is FQGNSA in the germline V gene. The CDR3 protein is CASSPQSSNYGYTF. The CDR3 nucleotides are TGTGCCAGCAGCCCACAGAGTTCTAACTATGGCTACACCTTC.

This chain connects TRBV29-1 to TRBJ1-1, with a tentative D call TRBD1 (5 bases). This CDR3 is built from 14 residues. Trimming removed 4 bases from V and 4 bases from J, with 16 bases in between. Germline V gene lookup returns CDR1 SQVTM and CDR2 ANQGSEA. CDR3 DNA: TGCAGCGTTGCCCGGGGGGGGATCGGCACTGAAGCTTTCTTT. Protein: CSVARGGIGTEAFF.

This clone was seen only a few times. The chain links TRBV28 to TRBJ1-2; D gene ambiguous. The germline V gene has CDR1 MDHEN and CDR2 SYDVKM. The CDR3 loop spans 13 amino acids. The germline V and J ends were trimmed by 3 bases and 4 bases, with 9 bases remaining between them. The CDR3 is CASSLGSTYGYTF. The CDR3 nucleotides are TGTGCCAGCAGTTTGGGCAGCACCTATGGCTACACCTTC.

The V call is TRBV5-4, the J call TRBJ2-2; 7 positions match TRBD2. The germline CDR1 and CDR2 sequences are SGHNT and YYREEE (reference sequence). After removal of 3 bases from V and 0 bases from J, the junction contained 2 bases not matched to a gene. This CDR3 is built from 15 residues. The CDR3 reads CASSYLAANTGELFF. The CDR3 DNA is TGTGCCAGCAGCTATCTAGCGGCGAACACCGGGGAGCTGTTTTTT.

The chain couples TRBV7-9 to TRBJ2-3; 8 bases are shared with TRBD2. Germline values: CDR1 SEHNR, CDR2 FQNEAQ (reference sequence). This CDR3 is built from 13 residues. The V gene end was trimmed by 8 bases and the J gene end by 9 bases; junction bases not matched to a gene: 10. CDR3 in DNA: TGTGCCAGCGGGGCGGGAGGAGTTGAAACGCAGTATTTT. Translated: CASGAGGVETQYF.

This clone was seen a few times. V usage is TRBV28 and J usage is TRBJ1-5, with D hard to call. There are 16 residues in the CDR3. The germline V gene has CDR1 MDHEN and CDR2 SYDVKM. Trimming took 3 bases from V and 9 from J, leaving 21 bases between them. CDR3 in amino acids: CASSFESYMEGWPQHF. CDR3 in DNA: TGTGCCAGCAGTTTCGAGTCCTACATGGAGGGTTGGCCCCAGCATTTT.

This chain connects TRBV12-3 or TRBV12-4 to TRBJ1-6; a weak D match, TRBD1 (5 bases). Trimming removed 5 bases from V and 9 bases from J, with 11 bases in between. The CDR3 has 13 amino acids. The CDR3 loop reads CASSRQTGSPLHF. The CDR3 region has the DNA TGTGCCAGCAGTCGACAGACGGGTTCACCCCTCCACTTT.